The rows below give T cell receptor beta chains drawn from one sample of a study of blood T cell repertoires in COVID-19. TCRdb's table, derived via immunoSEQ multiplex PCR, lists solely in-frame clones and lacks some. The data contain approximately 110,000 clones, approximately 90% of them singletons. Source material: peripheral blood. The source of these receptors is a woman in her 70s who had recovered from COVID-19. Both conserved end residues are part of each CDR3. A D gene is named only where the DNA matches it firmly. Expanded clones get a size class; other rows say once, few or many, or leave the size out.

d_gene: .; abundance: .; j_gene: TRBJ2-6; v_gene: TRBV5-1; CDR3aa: CASSPRTLSGANVLTF; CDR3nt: TGCGCCAGTAGCCCCAGGACTCTGTCTGGGGCCAACGTCCTGACTTTC
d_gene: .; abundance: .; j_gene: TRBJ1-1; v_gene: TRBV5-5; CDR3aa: CASSLGPAARAFF; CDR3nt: TGTGCCAGCAGCTTGGGTCCGGCGGCGAGGGCTTTCTTT
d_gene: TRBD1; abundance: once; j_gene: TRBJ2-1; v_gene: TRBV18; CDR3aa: CASSPSGTGGYNEQFF; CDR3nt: TGTGCCAGCTCACCTTCCGGGACAGGGGGCTACAATGAGCAGTTCTTC
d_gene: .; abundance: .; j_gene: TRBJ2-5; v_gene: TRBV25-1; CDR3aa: CASSEFVDSGETQYF; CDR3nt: TGTGCCAGCAGTGAATTTGTAGACTCCGGAGAGACCCAGTACTTC
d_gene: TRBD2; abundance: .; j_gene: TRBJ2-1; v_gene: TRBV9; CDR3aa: CASSVGAGGPFEQFF; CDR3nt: TGTGCCAGCAGCGTAGGAGCGGGAGGGCCCTTTGAGCAGTTCTTC
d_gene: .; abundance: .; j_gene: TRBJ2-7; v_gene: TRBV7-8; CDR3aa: CASSLAIFYEQYF; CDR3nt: TGTGCCAGCAGCTTAGCTATATTCTACGAGCAGTACTTC
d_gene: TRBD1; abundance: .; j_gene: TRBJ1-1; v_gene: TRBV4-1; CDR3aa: CASSQVGQGGEAFF; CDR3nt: TGCGCCAGCAGCCAAGTCGGACAGGGAGGGGAAGCTTTCTTT
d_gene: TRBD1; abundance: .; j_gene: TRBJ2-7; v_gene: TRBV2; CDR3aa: CASSEVRGYEQYF; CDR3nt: TGTGCCAGCAGTGAAGTCAGGGGGTACGAGCAGTACTTC
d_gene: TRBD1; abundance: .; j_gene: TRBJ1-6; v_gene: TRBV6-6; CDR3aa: CASTRNQGGFGLHF; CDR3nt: TGTGCCAGCACACGCAACCAGGGGGGATTTGGTCTCCACTTT
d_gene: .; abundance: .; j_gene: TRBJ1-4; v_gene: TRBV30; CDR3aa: CAWRGQKNEKLFF; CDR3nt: TGTGCCTGGAGAGGACAGAAGAATGAAAAACTGTTTTTT
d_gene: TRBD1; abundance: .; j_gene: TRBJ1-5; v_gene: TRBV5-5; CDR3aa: CASSSGQGSNQPQHF; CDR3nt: TGTGCCAGCAGCTCGGGACAGGGATCGAATCAGCCCCAGCATTTT
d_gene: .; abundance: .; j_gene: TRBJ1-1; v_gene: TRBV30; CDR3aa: CAWRQGNTEAFF; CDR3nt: TGTGCCTGGAGACAGGGGAACACTGAAGCTTTCTTT
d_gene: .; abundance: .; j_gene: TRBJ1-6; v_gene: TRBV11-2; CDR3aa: CASSLDQRLSSYNSPLHF; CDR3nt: TGTGCCAGCAGCTTAGATCAGCGTCTGAGCTCCTATAATTCACCCCTCCACTTT
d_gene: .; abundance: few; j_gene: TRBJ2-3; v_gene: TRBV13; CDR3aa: CASSLVGGHLSDTQYF; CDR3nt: TGTGCCAGCAGCTTAGTCGGGGGGCATCTTTCCGATACGCAGTATTTT
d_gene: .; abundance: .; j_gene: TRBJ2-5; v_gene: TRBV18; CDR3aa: CASSPPSGYQETQYF; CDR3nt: TGTGCCAGCTCACCACCTAGCGGCTACCAAGAGACCCAGTACTTC
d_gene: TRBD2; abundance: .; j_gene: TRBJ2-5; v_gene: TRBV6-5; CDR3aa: CASSPLSGGKETQYF; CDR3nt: TGTGCCAGCAGTCCCCTTAGCGGGGGGAAAGAGACCCAGTACTTC
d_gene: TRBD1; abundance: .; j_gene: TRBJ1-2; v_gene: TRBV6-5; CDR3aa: CASSPVPGQPFGYTF; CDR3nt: TGTGCCAGCAGCCCCGTCCCGGGACAGCCTTTTGGCTACACCTTC
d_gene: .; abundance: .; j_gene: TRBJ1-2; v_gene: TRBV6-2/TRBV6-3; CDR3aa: CASSDRSEGYTF; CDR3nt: TGTGCCAGCAGTGACAGGTCGGAGGGCTACACCTTC
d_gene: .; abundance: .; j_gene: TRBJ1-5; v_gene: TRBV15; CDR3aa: CATSRGTGNQPQHF; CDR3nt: TGTGCCACCAGCAGGGGTACAGGTAATCAGCCCCAGCATTTT
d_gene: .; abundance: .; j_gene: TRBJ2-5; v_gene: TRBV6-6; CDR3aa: CASSYAETQYF; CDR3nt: TGTGCCAGCAGTTACGCGGAGACCCAGTACTTC
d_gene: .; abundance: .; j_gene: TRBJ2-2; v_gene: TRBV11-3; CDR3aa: CASRKTGEELFF; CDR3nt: TGTGCCAGCAGAAAGACAGGAGAGGAGCTGTTTTTT